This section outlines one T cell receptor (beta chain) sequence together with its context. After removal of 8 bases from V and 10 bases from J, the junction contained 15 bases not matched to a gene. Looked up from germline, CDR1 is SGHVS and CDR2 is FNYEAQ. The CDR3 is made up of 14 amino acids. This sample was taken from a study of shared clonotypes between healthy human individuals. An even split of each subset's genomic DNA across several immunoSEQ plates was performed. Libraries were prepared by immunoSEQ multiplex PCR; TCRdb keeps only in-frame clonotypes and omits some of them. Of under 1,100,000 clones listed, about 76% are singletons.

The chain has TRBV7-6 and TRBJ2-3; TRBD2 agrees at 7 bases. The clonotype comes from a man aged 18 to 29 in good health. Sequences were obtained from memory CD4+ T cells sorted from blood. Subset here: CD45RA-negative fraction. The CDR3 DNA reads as TGTGCCAGCGGAGGATCGACTAGCAAGGAGTCGCAGTATTTT. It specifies CASGGSTSKESQYF. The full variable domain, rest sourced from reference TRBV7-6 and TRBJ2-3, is GAGVSQSPRYKVTKRGQDVALRCDPISGHVSLYWYRQALGQGPEFLTYFNYEAQQDKSGLPNDRFSAERPEGSISTLTIQRTEQRDSAMYRCASGGSTSKESQYFGPGTRLTVL.